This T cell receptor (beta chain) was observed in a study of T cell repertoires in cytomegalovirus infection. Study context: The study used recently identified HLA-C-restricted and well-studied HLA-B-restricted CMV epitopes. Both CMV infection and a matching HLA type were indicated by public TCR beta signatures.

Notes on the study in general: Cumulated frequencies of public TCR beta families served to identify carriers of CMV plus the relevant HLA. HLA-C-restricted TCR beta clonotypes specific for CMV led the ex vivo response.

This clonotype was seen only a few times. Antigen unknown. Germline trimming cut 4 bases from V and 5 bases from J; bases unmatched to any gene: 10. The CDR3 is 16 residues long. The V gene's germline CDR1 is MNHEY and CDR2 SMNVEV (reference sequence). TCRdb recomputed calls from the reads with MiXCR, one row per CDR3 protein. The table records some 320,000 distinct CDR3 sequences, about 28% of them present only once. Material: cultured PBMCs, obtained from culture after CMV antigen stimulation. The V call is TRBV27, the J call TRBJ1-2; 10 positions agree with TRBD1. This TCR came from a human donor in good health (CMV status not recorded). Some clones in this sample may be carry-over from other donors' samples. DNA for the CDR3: TGTGCCAGCAGTTCGACAGGGGGCCTTCGCTTATATGGCTACACCTTC. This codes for CASSSTGGLRLYGYTF.